These 21 T cell receptor beta chains share one sample of origin, sequenced in a study of T cell repertoires in cytomegalovirus infection. TCRdb analysed the reads with MiXCR anew, one entry per CDR3 protein. The sample yields some 390,000 distinct CDR3 sequences, 15% to 20% seen once. Sequenced material: PBMCs. All receptors derive from a human donor in good health (CMV status not recorded). Some clones in this sample may be carry-over from other donors' samples.

This clonotype has a handful of counts. This CDR3 is CASSLEMSYEQYF. In nucleotides, the CDR3 is TGTGCCAGCAGCTTAGAAATGTCCTACGAGCAGTACTTC. The rearrangement joins TRBV7-9 to TRBJ2-7, with no clear D. Trimming took 1 base from V and 1 from J, leaving 5 bases between them. The CDR3 is made up of 13 amino acids. The germline gives CDR1 SEHNR, CDR2 FQNEAQ (reference sequence).

This clonotype was seen ten or more times. The V and J genes are TRBV12-3 or TRBV12-4 and TRBJ2-3; 9 bases match TRBD2. This CDR3 region has 18 residues. With 7 bases clipped from V and 2 bases from J, the junction kept 16 bases outside the gene matches. CDR3 amino acids: CASTAGPLAGLNTDTQYF. CDR3 in DNA: TGTGCCAGCACCGCCGGACCTCTAGCGGGACTTAACACAGATACGCAGTATTTT.

This clonotype has only a few counts. The chain carries TRBV12-5 and TRBJ1-1; 9 bases match TRBD1. The V gene end was trimmed by 5 bases and the J gene end by 4 bases; junction bases not matched to a gene: 11. The germline V gene encodes CDR1 LGHNT and CDR2 FRNRAP. This CDR3 is 16 amino acids long. The CDR3 loop is CASGPGKGQGPTEAFF. DNA for the CDR3: TGTGCTAGTGGTCCTGGAAAGGGACAGGGACCCACTGAAGCTTTCTTT. Based on the CDR3 plus reference TRBV12-5 and TRBJ1-1, the full variable domain is DARVTQTPRHKVTEMGQEVTMRCQPILGHNTVFWYRQTMMQGLELLAYFRNRAPLDDSGMPKDRFSAEMPDATLATLKIQPSEPRDSAVYFCASGPGKGQGPTEAFFGQGTRLTVV.

This clonotype was found many times. The V call is TRBV6-1, the J call TRBJ2-1; D possibly uses TRBD1 or TRBD2 (5 bases each). V dropped 10 bases and J dropped 7 bases, with 20 bases sitting between them. CDR1 and CDR2 (germline): MNHNS, SASEGT. The CDR3 contains 14 residues. The CDR3 spells CATPGTDRPNEQFF. DNA for the CDR3: TGTGCCACCCCAGGGACGGACCGCCCGAATGAGCAGTTCTTC.

This chain links TRBV5-1 with TRBJ1-2; no definite D call. Germline V gene data show CDR1 as SGHRS and CDR2 as YFSETQ. The CDR3 extends over 15 amino acids. Trimming pared 0 bases from V and 5 bases from J, leaving 14 bases between. CDR3 sequence (DNA): TGCGCCAGCAGCTTGGGGTCAGCTCGAGGGTATGGCTACACCTTC. Translation: CASSLGSARGYGYTF.

The table lists this clonotype with many counts. The J gene is TRBJ2-1, the V gene TRBV6-2 or TRBV6-3; TRBD2 might be the D (5 bases). CDR1 MNHEY and CDR2 SVGEGT come from the germline V gene. Between the trimmed V and J ends, which lost 8 bases and 6 bases, there was a span of 17 bases. The CDR3 is 14 residues long. In DNA form, the CDR3 reads TGTGCCAGCGGAATCAGGACTCGCACCAATGAGCAGTTCTTC. It is translated as CASGIRTRTNEQFF.

This chain joins TRBV20-1 and TRBJ2-3; 9 bases agree with TRBD2. The germline V gene has CDR1 DFQATT and CDR2 SNEGSKA (reference sequence). The CDR3 sequence is 15 residues long. Unmatched junction bases numbered 6, after V lost 2 bases and J lost 3 bases. In DNA, the CDR3 is TGCAGTGCTAGATATAGCGGGAGTGGGACAGATACGCAGTATTTT. Translation: CSARYSGSGTDTQYF.

The chain is built from TRBV20-1 and TRBJ2-3; 7 nucleotides agree with TRBD2. The CDR3 length is 15 residues. V dropped 0 bases and J dropped 3; count of bases not matched to a gene: 6. Germline V gene lookup returns CDR1 DFQATT and CDR2 SNEGSKA (reference sequence). CDR3: CSARDSSGRTDTQYF. CDR3 in DNA: TGCAGTGCTAGAGACTCTAGCGGTAGAACAGATACGCAGTATTTT.

This clonotype has a count of ten or more. The chain has TRBV7-2 and TRBJ2-3; D is perhaps TRBD1 or TRBD2 (5 bases each). Germline V lookup: CDR1 SGHTA, CDR2 FQGNSA. The CDR3 is 11 amino acids. Trimming cost V 8 bases and J 2 bases, with 5 bases left between them. Here the CDR3 reads CASGTTDTQYF. Written as DNA, the CDR3 is TGTGCCAGCGGGACCACAGATACGCAGTATTTT.

This clonotype showed up many times. The V call is TRBV11-2, the J call TRBJ1-2; no clear D. The CDR3 has 15 amino acids. V lost 4 bases and J 1 base, leaving 13 bases between the germline ends. Germline lookup yields CDR1 SGHAT and CDR2 FQNNGV. CDR3 loop: CASSSPVRINYGYTF. CDR3 sequence (DNA): TGTGCCAGCAGCTCACCGGTTCGGATTAACTATGGCTACACCTTC. Supplemented by reference TRBV11-2 and TRBJ1-2, the full variable domain reads EAGVAQSPRYKIIEKRQSVAFWCNPISGHATLYWYQQILGQGPKLLIQFQNNGVVDDSQLPKDRFSAERLKGVDSTLKIQPAKLEDSAVYLCASSSPVRINYGYTFGSGTRLTVV.

This clonotype came up many times. This chain uses TRBV7-2 with TRBJ2-7, with 7 bases aligning to TRBD1. The germline V gene encodes CDR1 SGHTA and CDR2 FQGNSA. The CDR3 is made up of 15 amino acids. The J segment lost 2 bases and the V segment lost 1 base, leaving 5 bases of the junction unmatched. In DNA form, the CDR3 reads TGTGCCAGCAGCTTAGATGCAGGGGGAACCTACGAGCAGTACTTC. It is translated as CASSLDAGGTYEQYF.

This clonotype was seen a handful of times. The rearrangement joins TRBV20-1 to TRBJ2-5; D remains ambiguous. This CDR3 is built from 15 residues. V gave up 0 bases and J gave up 6 bases, with 17 bases separating them. Per the germline V gene, CDR1 is DFQATT and CDR2 is SNEGSKA (reference sequence). The CDR3 region has the DNA TGCAGTGCTAGAGATTTTTCGGACCGGTCGCAGACCCAGTACTTC. This gives the protein CSARDFSDRSQTQYF.

V usage is TRBV20-1 and J usage is TRBJ1-1; D is undetermined. The germline CDR1 and CDR2 sequences are DFQATT and SNEGSKA (reference sequence). The V end lost 3 bases, the J end lost 0 bases, and 8 bases lay between the germline ends. The CDR3 loop spans 13 amino acids. CDR3 sequence: CSASENLNTEAFF. CDR3 DNA: TGCAGTGCTAGTGAGAACCTGAACACTGAAGCTTTCTTT.

This chain links TRBV25-1 with TRBJ1-1; 7 bases are a match to TRBD1. V trimming: 5 bases; J trimming: 4 bases; junction bases outside the gene matches: 7. CDR3 size: 14 residues. Germline V gene sequence: CDR1 MGHDK, CDR2 SYGVNS. CDR3 residues: CASSMTGWTTEAFF. In DNA form, the CDR3 reads TGTGCCAGCAGTATGACAGGGTGGACCACTGAAGCTTTCTTT.

The rearrangement links TRBV7-9 to TRBJ2-3; no clear D gene. This CDR3 spans 14 amino acids. Trimming removed 1 base at V and 2 bases at J, with 7 bases between. Germline-derived CDR1 and CDR2 are SEHNR and FQNEAQ (reference sequence). CDR3: CASSLGAHTDTQYF. The CDR3 nucleotides are TGTGCCAGCAGCTTAGGGGCTCACACAGATACGCAGTATTTT. Full variable domain (remainder filled in from reference TRBV7-9 and TRBJ2-3): DTGVSQNPRHKITKRGQNVTFRCDPISEHNRLYWYRQTLGQGPEFLTYFQNEAQLEKSRLLSDRFSAERPKGSFSTLEIQRTEQGDSAMYLCASSLGAHTDTQYFGPGTRLTVL.

This clonotype was seen only a few times. The chain combines TRBV6-2 or TRBV6-3 with TRBJ2-7; 10 bases are a match to TRBD2. V lost 7 bases and J lost 3; bases outside the gene matches: 6. Germline values: CDR1 MNHEY, CDR2 SVGEGT. This CDR3 has 14 amino acids. CDR3 region: CASKASGGSYEQYF. CDR3 coding DNA: TGTGCCAGCAAAGCTAGCGGGGGAAGCTACGAGCAGTACTTC.

The V gene is TRBV12-3 or TRBV12-4, the J gene TRBJ2-7, with TRBD2 matching over 11 bases. The CDR3 loop spans 14 amino acids. Trimming took 7 bases from V and 6 from J; bases not matched to a gene: 8. CDR3 in amino acids: CASTELAGVGEQYF. CDR3 nucleotides: TGTGCCAGCACCGAACTAGCGGGAGTAGGCGAGCAGTACTTC.

This clonotype occurred many times. The V gene is TRBV2, the J gene TRBJ2-7, with 7 bases lining up with TRBD1. This CDR3 is built from 14 residues. After removal of 6 bases from V and 1 base from J, the junction contained 6 bases not matched to a gene. Looked up from germline, CDR1 is SNHLY and CDR2 is FYNNEI. CDR3 sequence (DNA): TGTGCCAGCAGGAGGGACAGCCTATCCTACGAGCAGTACTTC. This sequence encodes CASRRDSLSYEQYF. The whole variable domain, filled in from reference TRBV2 and TRBJ2-7, reads EPEVTQTPSHQVTQMGQEVILRCVPISNHLYFYWYRQILGQKVEFLVSFYNNEISEKSEIFDDQFSVERPDGSNFTLKIRSTKLEDSAMYFCASRRDSLSYEQYFGPGTRLTVT.

The rearrangement links TRBV5-4 to TRBJ2-7; 12 bases align to TRBD2. V dropped 3 bases and J dropped 4; count of bases not matched to a gene: 5. Germline assignment: CDR1 SGHNT and CDR2 YYREEE (reference sequence). The CDR3 has 15 amino acids. The CDR3 loop is CASSSGTSGFYEQYF. The CDR3 bases are TGTGCCAGCAGCTCTGGGACTAGCGGGTTTTACGAGCAGTACTTC.

A note on this clonotype: A much larger clonotype is one base distant, so this may be a read error. This rearrangement joins TRBV10-3 to TRBJ2-3, with 7 bases that match TRBD1. V dropped 7 bases and J dropped 8; count of bases not matched to a gene: 18. The CDR3 consists of 16 residues. The germline gives CDR1 ENHRY, CDR2 SYGVKD. This CDR3 reads CAITEGGLGASGTQYF. In DNA form, the CDR3 reads TGTGCCATCACCGAAGGGGGCCTAGGGGCCTCGGGTACGCAGTATTTT.

Ten or more counts support this clonotype. This chain links TRBV19 with TRBJ2-3; 7 positions agree with TRBD1. In germline, CDR1 is LNHDA, CDR2 SQIVND (reference sequence). J lost 3 bases, V lost 3 bases, and 3 bases had no gene match. CDR3 length: 14 amino acids. This chain's CDR3 is CASSIDRVTDTQYF. CDR3 sequence (DNA): TGTGCCAGTAGTATCGACAGGGTGACAGATACGCAGTATTTT.